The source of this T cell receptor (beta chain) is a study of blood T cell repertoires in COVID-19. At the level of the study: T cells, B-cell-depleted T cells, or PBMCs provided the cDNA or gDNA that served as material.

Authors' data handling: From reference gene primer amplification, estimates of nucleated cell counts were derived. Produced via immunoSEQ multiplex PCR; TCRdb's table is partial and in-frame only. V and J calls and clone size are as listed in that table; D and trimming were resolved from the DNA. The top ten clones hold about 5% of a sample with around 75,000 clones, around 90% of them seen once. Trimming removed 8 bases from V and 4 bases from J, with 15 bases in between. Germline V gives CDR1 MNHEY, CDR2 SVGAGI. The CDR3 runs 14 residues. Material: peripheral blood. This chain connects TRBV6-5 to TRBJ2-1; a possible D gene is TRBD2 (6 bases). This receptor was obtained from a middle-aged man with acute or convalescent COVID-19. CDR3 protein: CASGSGGLYNEQFF. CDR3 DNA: TGTGCCAGCGGCAGTGGGGGGTTATACAATGAGCAGTTCTTC.